This record concerns one T cell receptor beta chain sequence. Antigen specificity is unknown. This entry belongs to a study of graft-versus-host responses after intestinal transplantation. On the study more broadly: The recipients all started with anti-thymocyte globulin induction and then took tacrolimus and steroids for approximately 3 years. Points from the study as a whole: GvH clones occurred in recipient marrow; some first appeared in ileum or blood. Peak circulating GvH clone levels were associated with early post-transplant HvG declines. Allograft clonal ratios (graft-versus-host to host-versus-graft) were high in patients who had graft-donor T cell macrochimerism.

This table comes from immunoSEQ multiplex PCR, and its TCRdb copy is limited to in-frame clones, with some not included. The repertoire consists of 80,000 to 85,000 clones, with roughly 91% occurring once and the leading ten covering more than 0.075%. CDR1 is MNHNS, CDR2 SASEGT, per germline. The CDR3 extends over 15 amino acids. V shed 1 base, J shed 3 bases, and the junction held 4 bases outside the gene matches. The TCR was taken from a human donor who received an intestinal transplant. The V gene is TRBV6-1, the J gene TRBJ2-7, with 9 bases matching TRBD1. This sample comprised unstimulated CD4+ T cells sorted from spleen or lymph node cells, obtained before intestinal transplant. Here the CDR3 reads CASSEVTGGVYEQYF. DNA for the CDR3: TGTGCCAGCAGTGAAGTAACAGGGGGCGTCTACGAGCAGTACTTC.